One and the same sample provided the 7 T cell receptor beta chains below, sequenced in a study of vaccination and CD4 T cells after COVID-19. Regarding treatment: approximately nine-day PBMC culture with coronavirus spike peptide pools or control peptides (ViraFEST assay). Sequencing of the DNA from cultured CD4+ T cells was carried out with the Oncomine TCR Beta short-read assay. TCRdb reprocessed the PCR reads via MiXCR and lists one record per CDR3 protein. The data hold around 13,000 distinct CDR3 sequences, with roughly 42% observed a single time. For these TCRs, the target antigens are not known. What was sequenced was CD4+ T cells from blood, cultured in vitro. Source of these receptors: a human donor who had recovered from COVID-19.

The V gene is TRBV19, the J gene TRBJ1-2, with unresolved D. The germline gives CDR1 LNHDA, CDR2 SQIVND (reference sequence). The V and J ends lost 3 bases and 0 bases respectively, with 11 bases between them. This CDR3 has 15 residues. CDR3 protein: CASSIRVPANYGYTF. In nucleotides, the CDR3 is TGTGCCAGTAGTATCCGAGTCCCAGCTAACTATGGCTACACCTTC.

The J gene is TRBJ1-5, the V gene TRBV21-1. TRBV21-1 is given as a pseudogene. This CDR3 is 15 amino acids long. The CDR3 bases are TGTGCCAGCAGCAAAGATGGGCAGGTATATCAGCCCCAGCATTTT. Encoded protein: CASSKDGQVYQPQHF.

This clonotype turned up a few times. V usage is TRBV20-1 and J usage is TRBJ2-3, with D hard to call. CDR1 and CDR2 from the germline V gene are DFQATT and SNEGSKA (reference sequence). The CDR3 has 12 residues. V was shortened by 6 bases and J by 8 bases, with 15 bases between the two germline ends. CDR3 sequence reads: CSAPEGFGTQYF. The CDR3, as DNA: TGCAGTGCCCCCGAAGGCTTCGGTACGCAGTATTTT.

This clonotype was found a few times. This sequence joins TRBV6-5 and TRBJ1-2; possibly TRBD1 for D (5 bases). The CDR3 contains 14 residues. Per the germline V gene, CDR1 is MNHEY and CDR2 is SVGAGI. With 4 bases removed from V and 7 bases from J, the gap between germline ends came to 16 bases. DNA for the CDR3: TGTGCCAGCAGTTCCGATCAGGGTCTGGGTGGCTACACCTTC. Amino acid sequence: CASSSDQGLGGYTF.

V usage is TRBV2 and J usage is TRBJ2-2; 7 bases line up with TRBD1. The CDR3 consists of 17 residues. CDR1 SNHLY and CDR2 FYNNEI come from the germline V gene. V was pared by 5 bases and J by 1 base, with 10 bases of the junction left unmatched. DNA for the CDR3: TGTGCCAGCAGTCAGACCCTCAGGGGGAGGAACACCGGGGAGCTGTTTTTT. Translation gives CASSQTLRGRNTGELFF.

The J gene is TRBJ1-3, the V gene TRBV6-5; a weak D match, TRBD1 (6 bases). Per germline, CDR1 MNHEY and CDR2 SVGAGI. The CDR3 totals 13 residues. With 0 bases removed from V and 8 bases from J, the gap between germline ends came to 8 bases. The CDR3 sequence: CASSYSQGDTIYF. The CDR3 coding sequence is TGTGCCAGCAGTTACTCACAGGGAGACACCATATATTTT.

CDR3 coding DNA: TGTGCCAGCAGCACCCTCTCCGGGGAGCTGTTTTTT. Protein: CASSTLSGELFF. The chain combines TRBV5-4 with TRBJ2-2; no definite D call. Trimming shortened V by 4 bases and J by 6 bases, and 7 bases separated the two germline ends. Germline loops: CDR1 SGHNT, CDR2 YYREEE (reference sequence). CDR3 length: 12 residues.